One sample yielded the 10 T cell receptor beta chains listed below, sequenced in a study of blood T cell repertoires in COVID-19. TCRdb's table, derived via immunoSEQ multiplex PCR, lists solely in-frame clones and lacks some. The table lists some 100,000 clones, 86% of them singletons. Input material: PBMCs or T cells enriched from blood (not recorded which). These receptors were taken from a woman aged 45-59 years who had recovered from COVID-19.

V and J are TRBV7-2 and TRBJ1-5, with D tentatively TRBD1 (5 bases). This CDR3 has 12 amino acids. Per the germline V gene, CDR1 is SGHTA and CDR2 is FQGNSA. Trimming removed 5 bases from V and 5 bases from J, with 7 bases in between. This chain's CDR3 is CASSQGDQPQHF. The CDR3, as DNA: TGTGCCAGCAGCCAAGGGGATCAGCCCCAGCATTTT. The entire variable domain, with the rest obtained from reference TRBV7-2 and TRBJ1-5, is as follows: GAGVSQSPSNKVTEKGKDVELRCDPISGHTALYWYRQSLGQGLEFLIYFQGNSAPDKSGLPSDRFSAERTGGSVSTLTIQRTQQEDSAVYLCASSQGDQPQHFGDGTRLSIL.

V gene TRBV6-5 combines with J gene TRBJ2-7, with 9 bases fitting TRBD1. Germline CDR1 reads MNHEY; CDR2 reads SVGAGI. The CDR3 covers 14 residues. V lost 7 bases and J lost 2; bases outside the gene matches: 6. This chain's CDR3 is CASIFRQGAYEQYF. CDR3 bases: TGTGCCAGCATTTTCAGACAGGGGGCCTACGAGCAGTACTTC.

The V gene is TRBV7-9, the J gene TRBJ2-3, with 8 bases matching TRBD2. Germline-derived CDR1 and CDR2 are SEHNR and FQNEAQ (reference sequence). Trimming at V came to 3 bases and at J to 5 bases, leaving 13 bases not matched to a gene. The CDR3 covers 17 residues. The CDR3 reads CASSFSWASAGGDTQYF. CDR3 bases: TGTGCCAGCAGCTTCTCCTGGGCGTCGGCGGGAGGAGATACGCAGTATTTT.

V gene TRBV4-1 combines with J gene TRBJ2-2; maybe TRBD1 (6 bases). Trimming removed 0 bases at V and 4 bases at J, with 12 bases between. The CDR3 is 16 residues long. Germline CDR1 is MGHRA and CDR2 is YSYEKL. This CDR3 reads CASSQDPAGATGELFF. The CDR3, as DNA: TGCGCCAGCAGCCAAGATCCCGCAGGGGCCACCGGGGAGCTGTTTTTT.

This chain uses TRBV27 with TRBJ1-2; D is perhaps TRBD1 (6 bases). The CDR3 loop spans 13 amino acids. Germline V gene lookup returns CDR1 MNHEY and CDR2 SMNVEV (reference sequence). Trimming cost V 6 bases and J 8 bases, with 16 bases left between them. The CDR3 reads CASSRHRERGYTF. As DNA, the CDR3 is TGTGCCAGCAGCCGCCACAGGGAGAGGGGCTACACCTTC.

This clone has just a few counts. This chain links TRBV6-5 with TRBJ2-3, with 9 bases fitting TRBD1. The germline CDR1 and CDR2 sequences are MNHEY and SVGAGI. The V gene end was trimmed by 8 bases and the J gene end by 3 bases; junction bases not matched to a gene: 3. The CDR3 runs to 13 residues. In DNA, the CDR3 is TGTGCCAGCCGGGACAGGGTGACAGATACGCAGTATTTT. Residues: CASRDRVTDTQYF.

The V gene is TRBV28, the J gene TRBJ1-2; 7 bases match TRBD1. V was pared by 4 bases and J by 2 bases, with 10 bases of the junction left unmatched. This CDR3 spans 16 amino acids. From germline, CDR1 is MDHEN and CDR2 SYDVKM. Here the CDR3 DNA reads TGTGCCAGCAGTTCCGGACAGGAGGGGTTGAACTATGGCTACACCTTC. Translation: CASSSGQEGLNYGYTF.

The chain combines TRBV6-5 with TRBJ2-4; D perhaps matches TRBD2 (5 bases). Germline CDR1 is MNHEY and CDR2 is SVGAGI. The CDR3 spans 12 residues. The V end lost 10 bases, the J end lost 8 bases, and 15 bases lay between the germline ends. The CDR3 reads CATYLRGDIQYF. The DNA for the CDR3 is TGTGCCACCTACCTACGGGGAGACATTCAGTACTTC.

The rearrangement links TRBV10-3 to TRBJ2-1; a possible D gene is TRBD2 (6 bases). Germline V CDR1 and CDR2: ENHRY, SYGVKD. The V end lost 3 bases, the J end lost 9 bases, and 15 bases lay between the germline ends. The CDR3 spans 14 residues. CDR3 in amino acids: CAISDRGAGGEQFF. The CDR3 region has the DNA TGTGCCATCAGTGACCGCGGGGCTGGGGGTGAGCAGTTCTTC.

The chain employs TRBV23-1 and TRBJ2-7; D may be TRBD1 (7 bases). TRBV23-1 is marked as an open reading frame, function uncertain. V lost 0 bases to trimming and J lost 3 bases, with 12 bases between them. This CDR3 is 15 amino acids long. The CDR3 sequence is CASSQSSRGDYEQYF. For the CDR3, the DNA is TGCGCCAGCAGTCAATCGTCCAGGGGGGACTACGAGCAGTACTTC.